This T cell receptor beta chain was identified during a study of T-cell memory formation after mild COVID-19. The TCR alpha and TCR beta cDNA libraries, bearing sample barcodes and UMIs, were generated by 5'RACE using constant-segment primers. TCRdb analysed the 5' RACE reads with MiXCR anew, one entry per CDR3 protein. The sample records about 240,000 distinct CDR3 sequences, 7.5% to 10% being singletons. The V and J ends lost 6 bases and 6 bases respectively, with 13 bases between them. Germline V CDR1 and CDR2: MNHEY, SVGEGT. CDR3 length: 13 residues. The clonotype originates from a young man who had mild COVID-19 (a few samples of this study predate the infection). Cell type and time point are not known. The J gene is TRBJ2-3, the V gene TRBV6-2 or TRBV6-3; D ambiguous. The specimen sequenced was PBMCs or a T cell subset sorted from them (not recorded which). As DNA, the CDR3 is TGTGCCAGCAGAAATCCTTCAGTTGATACGCAGTATTTT. It yields the protein CASRNPSVDTQYF.